This TCR beta chain was retrieved from a study of CD8 T cells in ankylosing spondylitis (TCRdb year 2017). About the full investigation: T cell receptor beta repertoires were profiled in healthy donors and ankylosing spondylitis patients so that disease-linked TCR variants could be found. In total, the full study cohort was made up of about 110 healthy donors and 25 or so ankylosing spondylitis patients. Peripheral blood was sampled, and synovial fluid was also collected from ankylosing spondylitis patients.

In its sample, this clonotype was seen a few times. Its specific antigen is unknown. Per-base qualities were not stored, and no clone one base away is much larger. CDR1 MDHEN and CDR2 SYDVKM were looked up in the germline V gene. Trimming accounts for 3 bases at V and 3 bases at J, while the number of junction bases matched to no gene is 2. From cysteine to phenylalanine, the CDR3 is 14 amino acids long. Left in the record is the CDR3 DNA by itself, 42 bases read in frame from the first base. The paper as a whole reports these results and caveats: The disease-linked clones had a CD8+ phenotype and were found at relatively low frequencies in peripheral blood. Some motif variants were previously reported in synovial fluid and blood of reactive arthritis patients, suggesting common disease-initiation mechanisms. The disease-linked clones were reported as significantly enriched in matched synovial fluid samples from ankylosing spondylitis patients. A TCR beta motif of eight highly homologous amino acid variants appeared characteristic of blood from ankylosing spondylitis patients.

TCRdb lists the instrument as Illumina HiSeq 2500. TCR beta libraries were prepared by quantitative 5'-RACE with molecular barcodes. Per the original workflow: A new computational method, built on a probabilistic model of VDJ rearrangement, was used to identify disease-linked TCR variants. The public reads were run again by TCRdb, first through fastp at Q25 and then through MiXCR, and only productive beta chains were kept. Entries that share a CDR3 protein sequence are merged under the most common genes and DNA. None of the V and J calls come from the authors' own analysis; TCRdb made them. This sample comprises 400,000 or so distinct CDR3 sequences, about 24% of them detected only once. The top ten clones comprise roughly 1% of the sample.

Recombination linked TRBV28 to TRBJ2-5; 9 bases in the middle match TRBD2. The sequenced sample consisted of blood, either unsorted or a sorted T cell fraction (not recorded which). The clonotype was recovered from a male donor with ankylosing spondylitis. The DNA is as follows: TGTGCCAGCAGTTTGACTAGCGGCGAAGAGACCCAGTACTTC. Translated, it reads CASSLTSGEETQYF.